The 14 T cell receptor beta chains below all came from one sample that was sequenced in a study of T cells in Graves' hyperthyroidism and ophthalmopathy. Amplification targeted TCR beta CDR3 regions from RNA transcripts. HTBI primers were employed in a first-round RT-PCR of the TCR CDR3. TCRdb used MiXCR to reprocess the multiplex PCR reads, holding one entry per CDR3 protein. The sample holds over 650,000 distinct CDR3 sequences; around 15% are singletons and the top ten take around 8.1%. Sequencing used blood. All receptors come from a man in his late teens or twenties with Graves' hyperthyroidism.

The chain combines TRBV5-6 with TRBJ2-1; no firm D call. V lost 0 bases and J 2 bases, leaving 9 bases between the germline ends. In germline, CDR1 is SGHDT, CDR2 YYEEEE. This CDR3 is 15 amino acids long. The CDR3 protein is CASSLGRVPYNEQFF. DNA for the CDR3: TGTGCCAGCAGCTTGGGAAGGGTCCCCTACAATGAGCAGTTCTTC.

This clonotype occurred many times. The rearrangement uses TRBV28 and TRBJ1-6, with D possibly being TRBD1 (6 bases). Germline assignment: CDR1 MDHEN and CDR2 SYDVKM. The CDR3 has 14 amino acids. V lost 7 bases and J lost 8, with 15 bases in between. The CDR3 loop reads CASNLGTLDSPLHF. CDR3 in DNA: TGTGCCAGCAACCTGGGGACACTCGATTCACCCCTCCACTTT. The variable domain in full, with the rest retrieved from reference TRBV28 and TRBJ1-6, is DVKVTQSSRYLVKRTGEKVFLECVQDMDHENMFWYRQDPGLGLRLIYFSYDVKMKEKGDIPEGYSVSREKKERFSLILESASTNQTSMYLCASNLGTLDSPLHFGNGTRLTVT.

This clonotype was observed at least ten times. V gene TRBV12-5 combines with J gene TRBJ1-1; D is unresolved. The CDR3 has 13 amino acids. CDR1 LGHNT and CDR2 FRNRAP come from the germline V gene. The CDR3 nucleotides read TGTGCCAGCGGCTCGGACGGGAACACTGAAGCTTTCTTT. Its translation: CASGSDGNTEAFF.

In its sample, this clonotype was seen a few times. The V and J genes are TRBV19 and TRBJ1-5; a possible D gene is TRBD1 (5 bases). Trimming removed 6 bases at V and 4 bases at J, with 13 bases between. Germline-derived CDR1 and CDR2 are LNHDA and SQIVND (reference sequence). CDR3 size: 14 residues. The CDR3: CASSGTAKNQPQHF. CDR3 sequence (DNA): TGTGCCAGTAGCGGGACCGCAAAAAATCAGCCCCAGCATTTT.

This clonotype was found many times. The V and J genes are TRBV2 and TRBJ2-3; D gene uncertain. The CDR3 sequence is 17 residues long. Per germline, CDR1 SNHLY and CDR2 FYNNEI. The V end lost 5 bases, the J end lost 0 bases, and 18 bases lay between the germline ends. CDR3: CASSRFAFITSTDTQYF. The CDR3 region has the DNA TGTGCCAGCAGTAGATTTGCGTTTATTACTAGCACAGATACGCAGTATTTT.

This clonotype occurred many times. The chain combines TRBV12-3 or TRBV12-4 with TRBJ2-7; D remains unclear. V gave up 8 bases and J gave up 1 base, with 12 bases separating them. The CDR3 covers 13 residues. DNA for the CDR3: TGTGCCAGCGCAACCTTAGGGTCCTACGAGCAGTACTTC. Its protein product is CASATLGSYEQYF.

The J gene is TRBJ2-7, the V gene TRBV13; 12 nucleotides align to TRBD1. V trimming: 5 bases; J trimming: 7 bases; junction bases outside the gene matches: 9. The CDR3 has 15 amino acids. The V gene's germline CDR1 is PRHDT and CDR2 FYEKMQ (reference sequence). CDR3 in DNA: TGTGCCAGCAGCCAGAGGGGACAGGGGGCAGGTGAGCAGTACTTC. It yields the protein CASSQRGQGAGEQYF.

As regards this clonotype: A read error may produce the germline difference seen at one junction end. The CDR3 nucleotides are TGTGCCAACAGTTCGAGACTAGCGGGACACCGCCTGTTTTTT. Protein sequence: CANSSRLAGHRLFF. The chain uses TRBV12-3 or TRBV12-4 and TRBJ2-2; 11 bases are shared with TRBD2. The CDR3 runs to 14 residues.

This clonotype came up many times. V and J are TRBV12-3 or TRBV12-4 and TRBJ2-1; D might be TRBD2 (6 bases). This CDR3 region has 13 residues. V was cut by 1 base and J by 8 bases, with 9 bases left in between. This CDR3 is CASSLELAHEQFF. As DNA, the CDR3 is TGTGCCAGCAGTTTAGAACTAGCACATGAGCAGTTCTTC.

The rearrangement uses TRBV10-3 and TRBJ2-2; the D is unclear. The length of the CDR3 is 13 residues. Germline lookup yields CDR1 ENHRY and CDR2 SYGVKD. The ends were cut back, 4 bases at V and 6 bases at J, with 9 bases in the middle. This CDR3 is CAISAVVAGELFF. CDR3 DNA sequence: TGTGCCATCAGTGCGGTAGTGGCCGGGGAGCTGTTTTTT.

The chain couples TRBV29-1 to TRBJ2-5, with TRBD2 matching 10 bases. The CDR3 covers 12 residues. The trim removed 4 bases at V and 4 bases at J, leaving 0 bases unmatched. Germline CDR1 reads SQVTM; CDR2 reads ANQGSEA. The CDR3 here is CSVGTSGETQYF. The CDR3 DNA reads TGCAGCGTTGGGACTAGCGGAGAGACCCAGTACTTC.

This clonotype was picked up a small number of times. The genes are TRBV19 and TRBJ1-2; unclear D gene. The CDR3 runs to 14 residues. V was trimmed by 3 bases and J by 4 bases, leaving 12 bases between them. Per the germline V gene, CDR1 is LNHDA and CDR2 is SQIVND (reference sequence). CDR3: CASSIGPASYGYTF. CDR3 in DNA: TGTGCCAGTAGTATTGGGCCAGCCAGCTATGGCTACACCTTC.

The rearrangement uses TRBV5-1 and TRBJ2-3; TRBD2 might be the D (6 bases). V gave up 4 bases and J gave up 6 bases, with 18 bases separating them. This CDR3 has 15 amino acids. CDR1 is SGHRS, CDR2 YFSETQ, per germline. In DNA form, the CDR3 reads TGCGCCAGCAGCCCTGATCCGGGACTTAGCGATACGCAGTATTTT. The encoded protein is CASSPDPGLSDTQYF.

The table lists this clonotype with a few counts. Written as DNA, the CDR3 is TGTGCCAGCACCCTCCAGAGGCGTCTCCCAACTGAAGCTTTCTTT. Protein: CASTLQRRLPTEAFF. The chain links TRBV6-2 or TRBV6-3 to TRBJ1-1; D remains unclear. Germline assignment: CDR1 MNHEY and CDR2 SVGEGT. The CDR3 contains 15 residues. Trimming shortened V by 7 bases and J by 5 bases, and 20 bases separated the two germline ends.